The clone carrying this T cell receptor (beta chain) was found a few times. Its antigen is not identified. The germline gives CDR1 GTSNPN, CDR2 SVGIG (reference sequence). This CDR3 contains 17 residues. The V end was cut by 5 bases, the J end by 0 bases, with 22 bases between. The entry originates in a study of CD4+ T cells in melanoma. Study-wide results and caveats: CD8+ T cell, macrophage and B cell function reportedly correlated with neoantigen-specific CD4+ T cells. Diverse differentiation states were reported for melanoma neoantigen-specific CD4+ T cells.

Profiled with immunoSEQ multiplex PCR; TCRdb holds only in-frame clones, not every one. The sample shows about 11,000 clones, approximately 70% of them seen only once. The rearrangement joins TRBV30 to TRBJ1-1; D remains ambiguous. This TCR derives from a human donor with melanoma. Material for sequencing was cells from a culture (not recorded whether cultured in vitro). The CDR3 spells CAWSNGLTPTMNTEAFF. The CDR3 DNA follows: TGTGCCTGGTCTAACGGCCTCACGCCGACGATGAACACTGAAGCTTTCTTT.